This T cell receptor (beta chain) was documented in a study of CD8+CD57+ T cells in acquired aplastic anemia. Overall study context: Sorted CD4+ plus CD8+ cells gave DNA averaging roughly 3 ug. Healthy donors yielded some 9.9 million CD4+ cell reads on average. Points from the study as a whole: Between the patient and control groups, CD8+ Simpson's diversity did not differ significantly. Patients and controls had in common approximately 30 CD8+ CDR3 sequences.

The template used for profiling TCR beta VDJ and CDR3 was genomic DNA. TCRdb re-derived calls from the reads in MiXCR, one entry per CDR3 protein. Counted here are some 220,000 distinct CDR3 sequences, 30% to 40% occurring once; the ten biggest clones make up 0.95% to 1.3%. Note on this clonotype: Its antigen remains unidentified.

Per germline, CDR1 SNHLY and CDR2 FYNNEI. The CDR3 has 15 amino acids. Trimming took 6 bases from V and 6 from J, leaving 20 bases between them. The sequenced sample was sorted CD4+, CD8+, or CD8+CD57+ T cells (not recorded which) from PBMCs. V and J are TRBV2 and TRBJ1-1; no definite D call. The receptor was derived from a human donor in good health, serving as a control. The CDR3 DNA is TGTGCCAGCAGCGAGGCCCGTGGGTATAGAGCTGAAGCTTTCTTT. Translation: CASSEARGYRAEAFF.